The 10 T cell receptor beta chains given below trace back to one sample, sequenced in a study of regulatory T cells in long-lasting Graves disease. Indicated time point: newly diagnosed GD, antithyroid drugs for less than 3 months. Preparation of the TCR library used RNA extracted from PBMCs. Combining iRepertoire HTBI primers with Arm-PCR of CDR3 regions, the authors built TCR beta libraries. Via MiXCR, TCRdb re-called the multiplex PCR reads, giving one row per CDR3 protein. Of some 350,000 distinct CDR3 sequences in the sample, about 16% were seen once. The same sample was also used in a study of T cells in Graves' hyperthyroidism and ophthalmopathy.

Sequenced material: peripheral blood mononuclear cells (PBMCs), taken at new diagnosis, from a patient treated with antithyroid drugs. The origin of the receptors is a woman younger than 30 with Graves disease.

This clonotype was seen repeatedly, ten times or more. The chain has TRBV20-1 and TRBJ2-1, with 12 bases that match TRBD2. The ends lost 4 bases at V and 4 bases at J; junction bases unmatched: 5. The CDR3 runs to 15 residues. Germline assignment: CDR1 DFQATT and CDR2 SNEGSKA (reference sequence). CDR3: CSATELAGGYNEQFF. CDR3 DNA sequence: TGCAGTGCTACGGAACTAGCGGGAGGATACAATGAGCAGTTCTTC.

Turning to this clonotype: A single base separates this from a much larger clone, so it may be a read error. The V and J genes are TRBV5-5 and TRBJ1-1; possible D gene TRBD1, 5 bases. This CDR3 has 15 amino acids. Per germline, CDR1 SGHKS and CDR2 YYEKEE (reference sequence). CDR3 in DNA: TGTGTCAGCAGCCCCACCCCTACAGGGAACACTGAAGCTTTCTTT. Translation gives CVSSPTPTGNTEAFF. The full variable domain, in which reference TRBV5-5 and TRBJ1-1 provide the parts outside the CDR3, is DAGVTQSPTHLIKTRGQQVTLRCSPISGHKSVSWYQQVLGQGPQFIFQYYEKEERGRGNFPDRFSARQFPNYSSELNVNALLLGDSALYLCVSSPTPTGNTEAFFGQGTRLTVV.

This clonotype was observed at least ten times. This chain uses TRBV18 with TRBJ1-5; maybe TRBD1 (6 bases). The CDR3 has 16 amino acids. Trimming cost V 0 bases and J 4 bases, with 13 bases left between them. Germline V CDR1 and CDR2: KGHSH, LQKENI. For the CDR3, the DNA is TGTGCCAGCTCACCACCATCAGGGGCAAGTAATCAGCCCCAGCATTTT. This encodes CASSPPSGASNQPQHF.

The sample holds many counts of this clonotype. The J gene is TRBJ2-3, the V gene TRBV9, with TRBD2 identical over 11 bases. The CDR3 extends over 15 amino acids. Germline CDR1 reads SGDLS; CDR2 reads YYNGEE. V was pared by 5 bases and J by 2 bases, with 4 bases of the junction left unmatched. CDR3 protein: CASSETSGNTDTQYF. The DNA for the CDR3 is TGTGCCAGCAGTGAGACTAGCGGGAACACAGATACGCAGTATTTT.

This clonotype was counted many times. This rearrangement joins TRBV5-5 to TRBJ2-3; 15 bases match TRBD2. V lost 6 bases, J lost 6 bases, and 11 bases stayed unmatched. This CDR3 has 17 amino acids. In germline, CDR1 is SGHKS, CDR2 YYEKEE (reference sequence). The CDR3 here is CASTRTSGGAGSDTQYF. In DNA, the CDR3 is TGTGCCAGCACCCGGACTAGCGGGGGGGCGGGATCCGATACGCAGTATTTT.

The rearrangement joins TRBV5-1 to TRBJ1-1, with D uncertain. The V gene lost 2 bases and the J gene lost 5 bases, with 7 bases spanning the gap. The CDR3 runs 12 residues. Germline V CDR1 and CDR2: SGHRS, YFSETQ. The CDR3 sequence is CASSFFGTEAFF. CDR3 DNA: TGCGCCAGCAGCTTTTTCGGGACTGAAGCTTTCTTT.

Points on this clonotype: Given a much more abundant clone one base away, this may be a read error. The V and J genes are TRBV28 and TRBJ1-5; 7 bases fit TRBD1. This CDR3 comprises 15 residues. With 8 bases clipped from V and 1 base from J, the junction kept 8 bases outside the gene matches. The germline gives CDR1 MDHEN, CDR2 SYDVKM. The CDR3 DNA reads as TGTGCCAGCGGAGTACAGGGGATAAGCAATCAGCCCCAGCATTTT. This gives the protein CASGVQGISNQPQHF. Looking up the rest from reference TRBV28 and TRBJ1-5 gives the full variable domain: DVKVTQSSRYLVKRTGEKVFLECVQDMDHENMFWYRQDPGLGLRLIYFSYDVKMKEKGDIPEGYSVSREKKERFSLILESASTNQTSMYLCASGVQGISNQPQHFGDGTRLSIL.

This clonotype was detected many times. V is TRBV18 and J is TRBJ2-1, with 7 nucleotides matching TRBD2. Germline trimming cut 3 bases from V and 7 bases from J; bases unmatched to any gene: 3. The CDR3 has 13 amino acids. Germline V lookup: CDR1 KGHSH, CDR2 LQKENI. In nucleotides, the CDR3 is TGTGCCAGCTCACCGATACTAGCGAATGAGCAGTTCTTC. Residues: CASSPILANEQFF.

This clonotype was counted only a few times. The chain recombines TRBV4-1 with TRBJ2-3; TRBD2 matches 12 bases. Germline values: CDR1 MGHRA, CDR2 YSYEKL. The CDR3 is 19 residues long. V shed 2 bases and J 2 bases; nucleotides not matched to a gene: 11. CDR3 protein: CASSQMASPSGRATDTQYF. The CDR3 nucleotides read TGCGCCAGCAGCCAAATGGCCTCTCCTAGCGGGAGGGCCACAGATACGCAGTATTTT.

The chain recombines TRBV11-1 with TRBJ2-2; 12 bases line up with TRBD2. Germline V gives CDR1 SGHAT, CDR2 FQDESV (reference sequence). The CDR3 spans 17 residues. V shed 4 bases and J 6 bases; nucleotides not matched to a gene: 9. CDR3 nucleotide sequence: TGTGCCAGCAGCTCTCAGACTAGCGGGAGCAACTCCGGGGAGCTGTTTTTT. Its protein is CASSSQTSGSNSGELFF.